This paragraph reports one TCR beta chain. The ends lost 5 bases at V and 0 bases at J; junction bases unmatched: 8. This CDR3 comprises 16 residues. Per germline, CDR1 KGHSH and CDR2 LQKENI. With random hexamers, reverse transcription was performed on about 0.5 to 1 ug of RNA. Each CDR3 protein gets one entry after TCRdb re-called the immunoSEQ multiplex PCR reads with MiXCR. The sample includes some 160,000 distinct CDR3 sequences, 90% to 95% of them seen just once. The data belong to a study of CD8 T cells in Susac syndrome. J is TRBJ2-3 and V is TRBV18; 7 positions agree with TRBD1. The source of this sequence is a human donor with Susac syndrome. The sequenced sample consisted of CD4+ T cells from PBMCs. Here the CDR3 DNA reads TGTGCCAGCTCATCAACGACAGGGAGAAGCACAGATACGCAGTATTTT. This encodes CASSSTTGRSTDTQYF.